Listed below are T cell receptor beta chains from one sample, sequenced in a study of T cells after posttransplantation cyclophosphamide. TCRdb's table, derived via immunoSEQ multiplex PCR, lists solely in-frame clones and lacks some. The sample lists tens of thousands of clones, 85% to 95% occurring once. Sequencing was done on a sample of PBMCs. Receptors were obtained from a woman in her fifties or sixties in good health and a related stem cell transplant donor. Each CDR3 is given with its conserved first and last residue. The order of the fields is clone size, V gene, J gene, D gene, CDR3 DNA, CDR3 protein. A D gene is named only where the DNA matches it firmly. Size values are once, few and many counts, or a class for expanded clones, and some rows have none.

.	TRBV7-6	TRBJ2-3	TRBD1	TGTGCCAGCAGCGTCGACAGGGAAGATACGCAGTATTTT	CASSVDREDTQYF
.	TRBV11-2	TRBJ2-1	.	TGTGCCAGCAGCTTAGAGATAGGGAGGAATGAGCAGTTCTTC	CASSLEIGRNEQFF
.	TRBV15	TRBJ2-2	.	.	CATRELRAGELFF
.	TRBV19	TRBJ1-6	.	TGTGCCAGTCAGAGGGGGGGAGTCGAAAGCTCACCCCTCCACTTT	CASQRGGVESSPLHF
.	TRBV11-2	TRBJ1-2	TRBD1	TGTGCCAGCAGCTCGGGACAGACTTATGGCTACACCTTC	CASSSGQTYGYTF
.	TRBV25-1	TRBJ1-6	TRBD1	TGTGCCAGCAGTAGCCATTCCGGGACAGTTAATTCCCCCCTCCACTTT	CASSSHSGTVNSPLHF
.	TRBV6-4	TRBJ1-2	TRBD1	TGTGCCAGCAGTGACTCAGGGGGCGGCTACACCTTC	CASSDSGGGYTF
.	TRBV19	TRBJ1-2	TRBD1	TGTGCCAGTAGTATTAGAGAACCGGGACAGGAGTTTGGCTACACCTTC	CASSIREPGQEFGYTF
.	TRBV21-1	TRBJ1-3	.	TGTGCCAGCAGCTACCGAATCGGACAGGGGGTAACCTTTGGAAACACCATATATTTT	CASSYRIGQGVTFGNTIYF
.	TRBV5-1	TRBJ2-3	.	TGCGCCAGCAGCTTGGCTTCGGGCGGGGATACGCAGTATTTT	CASSLASGGDTQYF
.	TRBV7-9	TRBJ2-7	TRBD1	TGTGCCAGCAGCCAGACAGGGACCTACGAGCAGTACTTC	CASSQTGTYEQYF
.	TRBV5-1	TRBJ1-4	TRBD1	TGCGCCAGCAGACCTGCCACCGGGACAGCTGAAAAACTGTTTTTT	CASRPATGTAEKLFF
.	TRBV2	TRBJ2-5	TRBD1	TGTGCCAGCAGCCCCGGGACAGGGGGCATCGCCCAAGAGACCCAGTACTTC	CASSPGTGGIAQETQYF
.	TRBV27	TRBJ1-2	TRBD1	TGTGCCAGCAGCTTAAGACAGGGGCCGGGCTATGGCTACACCTTC	CASSLRQGPGYGYTF
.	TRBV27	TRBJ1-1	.	TGTGCCAGCAGTATAGCAACAGGGATGAACACTGAAGCTTTCTTT	CASSIATGMNTEAFF
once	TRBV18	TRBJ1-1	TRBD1	TGTGCCAGCTCACTCTCCGACAGGGATATTGAAGCTTTCTTT	CASSLSDRDIEAFF
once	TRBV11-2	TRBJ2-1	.	TGTGCCAGCAGCTTAGCGGGACTTCCGGGAAGTTACAATGAGCAGTTCTTC	CASSLAGLPGSYNEQFF
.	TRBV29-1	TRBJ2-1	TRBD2	TGCAGCGTAGATGGAGCGGGAGGGGGGAATGAGCAGTTCTTC	CSVDGAGGGNEQFF
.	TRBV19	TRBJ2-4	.	TGTGCCAGTACCCTCCGGGTCGATGGCATTCAGTACTTC	CASTLRVDGIQYF
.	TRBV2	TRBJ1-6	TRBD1	TGTGCCAGCAGGGGACCGGGACAGGGGAATTCACCCCTCCACTTT	CASRGPGQGNSPLHF
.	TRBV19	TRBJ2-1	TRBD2	TGTGCCAGTAGCCTAGCGGGAGACTACAATGAGCAGTTCTTC	CASSLAGDYNEQFF
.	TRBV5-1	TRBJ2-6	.	TGCGCCAGCAGACGTGCGGGGACGGCGTCTGGGGCCAACGTCCTGACTTTC	CASRRAGTASGANVLTF
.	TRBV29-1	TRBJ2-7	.	TGCAGCGTTGAAGTGATGGGGGGTTACGAGCAGTACTTC	CSVEVMGGYEQYF
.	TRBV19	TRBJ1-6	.	TGTGCCAGTACCAAAGGCGGGAACGTCTATAATTCACCCCTCCACTTT	CASTKGGNVYNSPLHF
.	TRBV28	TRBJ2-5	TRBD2	TGTGCCAGCAGTTTACCTAGCGGTCAAGAGACCCAGTACTTC	CASSLPSGQETQYF
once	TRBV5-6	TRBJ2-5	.	TGTGCCAGCAGCTGGTCCACTCAAGAGACCCAGTACTTC	CASSWSTQETQYF
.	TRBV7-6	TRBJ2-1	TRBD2	TGTGCCAGCAGCACCGGGAAACTAGCGGGAAACAATGAGCAGTTCTTC	CASSTGKLAGNNEQFF
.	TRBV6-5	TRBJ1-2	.	TGTGCCAGCAGTTACTCCGGTCGCTCGGACTATGGCTACACCTTC	CASSYSGRSDYGYTF
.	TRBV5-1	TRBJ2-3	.	TGCGCCAGCAGCTTGGAAGGAGGCACAGATACGCAGTATTTT	CASSLEGGTDTQYF
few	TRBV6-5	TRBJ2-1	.	TGTGCCAGCTGCGGCGGGTCCTTAGGTGGCAATGAGCAGTTCTTC	CASCGGSLGGNEQFF
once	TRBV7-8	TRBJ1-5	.	TGTGCCAGCAGCCACAGGGTAGATAGCAATCAGCCCCAGCATTTT	CASSHRVDSNQPQHF
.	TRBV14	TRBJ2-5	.	TGTGCCAGCAGCCGCCGCGGGCTGGGAGGAGAGACCCAGTACTTC	CASSRRGLGGETQYF
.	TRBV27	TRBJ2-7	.	TGTGCCAGCAGTTTCTGGAGGGGGGGAGACTACGAGCAGTACTTC	CASSFWRGGDYEQYF
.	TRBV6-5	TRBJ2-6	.	TGTGCCAGCAGTTACGGGCGGGAAGATGGGGCCAACGTCCTGACTTTC	CASSYGREDGANVLTF
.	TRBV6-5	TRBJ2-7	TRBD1	TGTGCCAGCAGTTACTGGACAGGGGGCAACCACGAGCAGTACTTC	CASSYWTGGNHEQYF
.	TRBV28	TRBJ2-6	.	TGTGCCAGCAGTCCCCCTGGAGCTGGGGCCAACGTCCTGACTTTC	CASSPPGAGANVLTF
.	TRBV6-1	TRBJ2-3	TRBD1	TGTGCCAGCAGTGAAGAGGTTCCGGGACAGGGGGTTGAAGATACGCAGTATTTT	CASSEEVPGQGVEDTQYF
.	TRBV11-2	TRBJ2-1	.	TGTGCCAGCAGCTTAGATTGGCGGGGCTCCTACAATGAGCAGTTCTTC	CASSLDWRGSYNEQFF
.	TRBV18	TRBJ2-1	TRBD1	TGTGCCAGCTCACCGGCCCGGGACAGGGTCTACAATGAGCAGTTCTTC	CASSPARDRVYNEQFF
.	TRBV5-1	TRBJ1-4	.	TGCGCCAGCAGCTTGGCGACGTTCGGGGGGCGCGAGGAAAAACTGTTTTTT	CASSLATFGGREEKLFF
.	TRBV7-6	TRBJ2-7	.	TGTGCCAGCAGCTTAGGTCACCTAACCCGGGAGCAGTACTTC	CASSLGHLTREQYF
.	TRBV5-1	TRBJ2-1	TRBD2	TGCGCCAGCAGGTATAGCGGGAGCGGAAATGAGCAGTTCTTC	CASRYSGSGNEQFF
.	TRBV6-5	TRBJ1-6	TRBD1	TGTGCCAGCCGACAGGGCCTTAATTCACCCCTCCACTTT	CASRQGLNSPLHF
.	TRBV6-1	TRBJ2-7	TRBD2	TGTGCCAGCCTCCAGACTAGCGGGAGTTTCGAGCAGTACTTC	CASLQTSGSFEQYF
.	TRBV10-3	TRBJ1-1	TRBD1	TGTGCCATCAGTGTAGGACAGGAGAACACTGAAGCTTTCTTT	CAISVGQENTEAFF
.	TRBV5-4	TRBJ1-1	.	TGTGCCAGCAGCTTTCCCAGGGAGGACACTGAAGCTTTCTTT	CASSFPREDTEAFF
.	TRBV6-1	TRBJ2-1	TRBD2	TGTGCCAGCCATGCGGGACTAGCGGGGTTTATGCAGTTCTTC	CASHAGLAGFMQFF
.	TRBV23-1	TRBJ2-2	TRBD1	TGCGCCAGCATATCGGACAGGGAAGAAGCCGGGGAGCTGTTTTTT	CASISDREEAGELFF
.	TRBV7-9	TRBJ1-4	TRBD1	TGTGCCAGCAGCCCCAGGGGCAGGACAGGGGAAAAACTGTTTTTT	CASSPRGRTGEKLFF
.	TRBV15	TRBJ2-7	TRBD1	TGTGCCACCAGCACCTCCAGGGGGCTGGACGAGCAGTACTTC	CATSTSRGLDEQYF
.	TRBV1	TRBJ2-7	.	TGCACCAGCAGCCGAACTGGGACTAGCGGGAGGAGCTCCTACGAGCAGTACTTC	CTSSRTGTSGRSSYEQYF
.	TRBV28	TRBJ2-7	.	TGTGCCAGCAGTTTAAGGCCCCTGGGACTGATTTCCTACGAGCAGTACTTC	CASSLRPLGLISYEQYF
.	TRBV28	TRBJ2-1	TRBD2	TGTGCCAGCAGTCCCCCGAGAGGGCTAGCGGGAGGTCGCAATGAGCAGTTCTTC	CASSPPRGLAGGRNEQFF